A selection of T cell receptor beta chains follows, all from one sample in a study of cytomegalovirus exposure and HLA in healthy donors. Profiling relied on immunoSEQ multiplex PCR, and the TCRdb table lists in-frame clones only, not all of them. The sample holds about 160,000 clones, around 76% seen once. Source material: PBMCs. These receptors originate from a female donor in good health and CMV-seronegative. Both conserved end residues are part of each CDR3. The D gene is left open where the match is weak. Some rows have no size entry. The others give once, few or many, or a class for an expanded clone.

NA	TRBV11-3	NA	TRBJ2-2	CASSLGVTEYTGELFF	TGTGCCAGCAGCTTAGGGGTCACAGAATACACCGGGGAGCTGTTTTTT
NA	TRBV27	NA	TRBJ2-3	CASSLWAGDTQYF	TGTGCCAGCAGTTTATGGGCAGGGGATACGCAGTATTTT
NA	TRBV7-8	NA	TRBJ2-7	CASSLMGTGPYEQYF	TGTGCCAGCAGTTTAATGGGGACTGGACCCTACGAGCAGTACTTC
NA	TRBV12-5	NA	TRBJ1-6	CASTEQLDSPLHF	TGTGCTAGTACGGAGCAGTTAGATTCACCCCTCCACTTT
NA	TRBV1	few	TRBJ1-1	CTSSQAGGPGNTEAFF	TGCACCAGCAGCCAGGCGGGAGGGCCGGGGAACACTGAAGCTTTCTTT
TRBD1	TRBV25-1	few	TRBJ2-5	CATSQGGEKTQYF	TGTGCCACCTCTCAAGGGGGCGAAAAGACCCAGTACTTC
TRBD2	TRBV27	once	TRBJ2-7	CASSLLYAGVRPEQYF	TGTGCCAGCAGTTTACTCTATGCGGGAGTTCGTCCCGAGCAGTACTTC
NA	TRBV5-1	few	TRBJ2-3	CASSLGGIGTDTQYF	TGCGCCAGCAGCTTGGGCGGGATCGGGACAGATACGCAGTATTTT
TRBD2	TRBV12-5	NA	TRBJ2-2	CASAPTGGINTGELFF	TGTGCTAGTGCCCCCACGGGGGGTATCAACACCGGGGAGCTGTTTTTT
NA	TRBV5-1	NA	TRBJ2-5	CASSRADSHQETQYF	TGCGCCAGCAGCAGGGCCGACAGCCACCAAGAGACCCAGTACTTC
TRBD1	TRBV2	NA	TRBJ1-2	CASRDRGKVTF	TGTGCCAGCAGGGACAGGGGGAAGGTAACCTTC
TRBD1	TRBV29-1	NA	TRBJ2-3	CSGNRGDTQYF	TGCAGCGGTAACAGGGGAGATACGCAGTATTTT
TRBD1	TRBV27	NA	TRBJ1-2	CASSWGQGVACTF	TGTGCCAGCAGCTGGGGACAGGGAGTCGCCTGCACCTTC
TRBD1	TRBV4-1	NA	TRBJ2-7	CASSRPGQARGEQYF	TGCGCCAGCAGCCGTCCGGGACAGGCCCGGGGCGAGCAGTACTTC
NA	TRBV10-2	NA	TRBJ1-3	CASRDGGSDSGNTIYF	TGCGCCAGCAGGGACGGAGGATCGGACTCTGGAAACACCATATATTTT
TRBD1	TRBV6-4	NA	TRBJ1-3	CASSADRVSGNTIYF	TGTGCCAGCAGTGCAGACAGGGTCTCTGGAAACACCATATATTTT
NA	TRBV10-3	NA	TRBJ1-1	CALRRHLENTEAFF	TGTGCCTTACGACGGCACCTAGAGAACACTGAAGCTTTCTTT
TRBD2	TRBV2	NA	TRBJ2-7	CASSKSGAYLYEQYF	TGTGCCAGCAGTAAAAGCGGGGCCTACCTCTACGAGCAGTACTTC
NA	TRBV5-1	NA	TRBJ2-7	CASSLDTYEQYF	TGCGCCAGCAGCTTGGACACCTACGAGCAGTACTTC
NA	TRBV9	NA	TRBJ1-3	CASSPGSSGNTIYF	TGTGCCAGCAGCCCAGGCTCGTCTGGAAACACCATATATTTT
NA	TRBV9	NA	TRBJ1-1	CASSPGGRNAEAFF	TGTGCCAGCAGCCCCGGGGGGCGGAATGCTGAAGCTTTCTTT
TRBD1	TRBV5-1	NA	TRBJ1-2	CASSSGQGDGSYTF	TGCGCCAGCAGCTCCGGACAGGGCGACGGGAGCTACACCTTC
NA	TRBV6-1	NA	TRBJ2-7	CASSLTGGVHEQYF	TGTGCCAGCAGTTTAACAGGGGGGGTCCACGAGCAGTACTTC
TRBD1	TRBV6-5	NA	TRBJ2-7	CASSYSGRDRAYEQYF	TGTGCCAGCAGTTACTCGGGTAGGGACAGGGCCTACGAGCAGTACTTC
TRBD2	TRBV7-2	few	TRBJ2-1	CASSFPGTRNNEQFF	TGTGCCAGCAGCTTCCCCGGGACTAGGAACAATGAGCAGTTCTTC
NA	TRBV19	few	TRBJ2-1	CASSRPGLYNEQFF	TGTGCCAGTAGTAGGCCGGGACTCTACAATGAGCAGTTCTTC
NA	TRBV19	NA	TRBJ1-1	CASSGPARGRTEAFF	TGTGCCAGTAGTGGCCCCGCCAGGGGTCGCACTGAAGCTTTCTTT
NA	TRBV5-8	NA	TRBJ1-5	CASSLGDQPQHF	TGTGCCAGCAGCTTGGGCGATCAGCCCCAGCATTTT
TRBD2	TRBV5-8	few	TRBJ2-3	CASSPGLAATDTQYF	TGTGCCAGCAGCCCGGGACTAGCGGCCACAGATACGCAGTATTTT
TRBD2	TRBV5-4	NA	TRBJ2-7	CASSLMNVGLAGPRAYEQYF	TGTGCCAGCAGCTTGATGAATGTAGGACTAGCGGGACCCCGGGCCTACGAGCAGTACTTC
TRBD1	TRBV5-5	NA	TRBJ2-7	CASSSAIPTGVATYEQYF	TGTGCCAGCAGCTCCGCCATCCCTACAGGGGTGGCTACCTACGAGCAGTACTTC
NA	TRBV6-1	few	TRBJ1-4	CASSEAMLDSPNEKLFF	TGTGCCAGCAGTGAAGCCATGTTAGATTCCCCTAATGAAAAACTGTTTTTT
TRBD1	TRBV2	NA	TRBJ1-2	CASSRDRAGILGGYTF	TGTGCCAGCAGCCGGGACAGGGCGGGCATACTGGGTGGCTACACCTTC
TRBD1	TRBV5-1	NA	TRBJ2-7	CASSLGTGSSYEQYF	TGCGCCAGCAGCTTGGGGACAGGGAGCTCCTACGAGCAGTACTTC
TRBD2	TRBV6-4	NA	TRBJ2-1	CASRNLAGGSNEQFF	TGTGCCAGCAGAAATCTAGCGGGGGGGTCGAATGAGCAGTTCTTC
TRBD2	TRBV30	NA	TRBJ2-7	CAWRRREGFYEQYF	TGTGCCTGGAGAAGGCGGGAGGGGTTCTACGAGCAGTACTTC
NA	TRBV5-8	NA	TRBJ1-2	CASSLGLDLTSGGYTF	TGTGCCAGCAGCTTGGGTTTGGATCTGACTTCTGGTGGCTACACCTTC
NA	TRBV19	NA	TRBJ1-2	CASSIEGVNYGYTF	TGTGCCAGTAGTATAGAAGGGGTCAACTATGGCTACACCTTC
NA	TRBV10-3	once	TRBJ1-2	CASRLEGNYGYTF	TGTGCCTCCAGGCTGGAGGGTAACTATGGCTACACCTTC
TRBD1	TRBV28	NA	TRBJ1-1	CASSRTGVGDTEAFF	TGTGCCAGCAGCCGAACAGGGGTAGGAGACACTGAAGCTTTCTTT
NA	TRBV18	NA	TRBJ1-4	CASSATGWNEKLFF	TGTGCCAGCTCTGCGACAGGTTGGAATGAAAAACTGTTTTTT
TRBD1	TRBV6-4	NA	TRBJ1-1	CASRGQGWGTEAFF	TGTGCCAGCAGGGGACAGGGGTGGGGGACTGAAGCTTTCTTT
TRBD1	TRBV5-1	few	TRBJ1-2	CASTGITGGEGYTF	TGCGCCAGCACTGGAATTACAGGGGGCGAAGGCTACACCTTC
TRBD1	TRBV4-1	NA	TRBJ2-7	CASSQGSQGAYEQYF	TGCGCCAGCAGCCAAGGTTCACAGGGGGCCTACGAGCAGTACTTC
TRBD1	TRBV18	NA	TRBJ1-4	CASSKDRDDNEKLFF	TGTGCCAGCTCGAAGGACAGGGATGATAATGAAAAACTGTTTTTT
TRBD1	TRBV18	few	TRBJ1-2	CASSLSGQDFWGYTF	TGTGCCAGCTCCCTTTCGGGACAGGACTTCTGGGGCTACACCTTC
TRBD1	TRBV7-9	NA	TRBJ1-4	CASSWDRLLENLFF	TGTGCCAGCAGTTGGGACAGATTATTGGAAAACCTGTTTTTT
TRBD1	TRBV5-1	NA	TRBJ2-7	CASSAGTGSYEQYF	TGCGCCAGCAGCGCCGGGACAGGGAGCTACGAGCAGTACTTC
TRBD2	TRBV12-5	NA	TRBJ2-3	CASGLVGSGRGTDTQYF	TGTGCTAGTGGTTTGGTTGGTAGCGGGAGGGGCACAGATACGCAGTATTTT
NA	TRBV5-4	NA	TRBJ1-2	CASSPWTADYGYTF	TGTGCCAGCAGCCCCTGGACAGCCGACTATGGCTACACCTTC
NA	TRBV29-1	once	TRBJ1-2	CSAEGISGYTF	TGCAGCGCCGAGGGAATTTCTGGCTACACCTTC
TRBD2	TRBV9	NA	TRBJ2-2	CASSLPSGRANTGELFF	TGTGCCAGCAGCCTCCCTAGCGGGAGGGCGAACACCGGGGAGCTGTTTTTT
NA	TRBV29-1	few	TRBJ2-5	CSVGTGSWETQYF	TGCAGCGTTGGTACAGGTAGCTGGGAGACCCAGTACTTC
TRBD1	TRBV5-1	NA	TRBJ2-1	CASSLFSHGQEHEQFF	TGCGCCAGCAGCTTGTTTTCCCATGGACAGGAGCATGAGCAGTTCTTC
NA	TRBV2	NA	TRBJ1-1	CASSIGSRGTEAFF	TGTGCCAGCAGTATCGGGTCCCGAGGGACTGAAGCTTTCTTT
TRBD1	TRBV6-6	once	TRBJ1-2	CASSLSQGAGGYTF	TGTGCCAGCAGTTTAAGCCAGGGGGCGGGTGGCTACACCTTC
NA	TRBV5-1	NA	TRBJ2-1	CASSLGQYNEQFF	TGCGCCAGCAGCTTGGGACAGTACAATGAGCAGTTCTTC
NA	TRBV30	NA	TRBJ1-1	CAWSVVEGMNTEAFF	TGTGCCTGGAGTGTGGTGGAGGGAATGAACACTGAAGCTTTCTTT
TRBD2	TRBV2	few	TRBJ2-3	CASRAGLAVGADTQYF	TGTGCCAGCAGGGCGGGCCTAGCGGTTGGGGCAGATACGCAGTATTTT